This T cell receptor (beta chain) was identified during a study of tumor and adjacent non-tumor tissue in lung cancer. Study in general: The cohort had 12 to 13 adenocarcinoma, a couple of squamous cell and 1 small cell patients. Stage I to III disease affected some 11 men and about five women aged roughly 30 to 76.

The template was RNA from unsorted bulk tissue. The normal lung tissue was taken more than 3 cm from the tumor edge. Chemotherapy-naive patients with new lung cancer underwent thoracic surgery in China, August–November 2014. CDR3 size: 14 residues. Germline-derived CDR1 and CDR2 are DFQATT and SNEGSKA (reference sequence). Study-wide findings and caveats: Tumor tissue had significantly higher TCR diversity than normal lung.

Turning to this clonotype: Antigen unknown. A read error may explain this, as a much larger clone is one base away.

A modified ARM-PCR protocol with three rounds of nested PCR amplified TCRbeta. TCRdb analysed the multiplex PCR reads with MiXCR anew, one entry per CDR3 protein. The data hold fewer than 45,000 distinct CDR3 sequences, with 60% to 65% observed a single time. Material for sequencing was distant non-tumor lung tissue. This chain links TRBV20-1 with TRBJ2-7; TRBD2 matches at 10 bases. The TCR sequence derives from a woman aged 40 to 50 with non-small cell lung cancer. CDR3 amino acids: CSARGLAGAYERYF. DNA of the CDR3: TGCAGTGCTAGAGGTCTAGCGGGGGCCTACGAGCGGTACTTC.